The TCR beta chain under discussion was sequenced for a study of blood T cell repertoires in COVID-19. Turning to the study itself: The United States, Italy and Spain provided the acute and convalescent COVID-19 samples.

Original methodology: Reference gene primer amplification yielded estimated nucleated cell counts. The repertoire was sequenced with immunoSEQ multiplex PCR; TCRdb's copy has only in-frame clones and lacks some. Clonal size and the V and J genes are those of that table, whereas D and trimming came from the DNA. The sample shows approximately 280,000 clones, 75% to 90% of them seen only once. V lost 0 bases, J lost 2 bases, and 20 bases lay in between. Germline loops: CDR1 GTSNPN, CDR2 SVGIG (reference sequence). The CDR3 has 17 amino acids. Sequenced: peripheral blood. The V gene is TRBV30, the J gene TRBJ2-7, with a weak D call TRBD1 (6 bases). This clonotype was obtained from a man in his forties with acute or convalescent COVID-19. The CDR3 coding sequence is TGTGCCTGGAGTGTACCGGCCAGGGGTCCCTTAACCTACGAGCAGTACTTC. Translation gives CAWSVPARGPLTYEQYF.